This record covers a single T cell receptor beta chain. Looked up from germline, CDR1 is DFQATT and CDR2 is SNEGSKA (reference sequence). This CDR3 region has 13 residues. The V gene end was trimmed by 3 bases and the J gene end by 7 bases; junction bases not matched to a gene: 5. The protocol was immunoSEQ multiplex PCR, while the TCRdb copy is restricted to in-frame clones and leaves out a portion. Of approximately 270,000 clones listed, roughly nine tenths are singletons. These data are taken from a study of blood T cell repertoires in COVID-19. Whole-study context: Samples of COVID-19 (acute and convalescent) were obtained from the United States, Italy and Spain.

Those who participated ranged in age from 18 to 89 years and resided in 20 to 30 US areas. The clonotype originates from a woman aged 60-75 years who had recovered from COVID-19. Sequencing was performed on PBMCs or T cells enriched from blood (not recorded which). The rearrangement joins TRBV20-1 to TRBJ2-1; 8 bases match TRBD2. CDR3 DNA: TGCAGTGCTAGTCATAGCGGGACGAATGAGCAGTTCTTC. Its protein product is CSASHSGTNEQFF.